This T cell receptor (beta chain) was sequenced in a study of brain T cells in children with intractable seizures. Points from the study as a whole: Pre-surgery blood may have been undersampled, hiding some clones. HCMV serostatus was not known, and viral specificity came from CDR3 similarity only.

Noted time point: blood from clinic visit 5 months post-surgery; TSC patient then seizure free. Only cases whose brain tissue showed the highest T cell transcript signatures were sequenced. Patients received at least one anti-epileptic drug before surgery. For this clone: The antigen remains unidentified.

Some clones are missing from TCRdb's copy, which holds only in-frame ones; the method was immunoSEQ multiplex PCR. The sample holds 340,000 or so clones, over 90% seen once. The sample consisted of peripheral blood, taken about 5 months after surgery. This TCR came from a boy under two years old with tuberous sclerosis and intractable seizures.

The CDR3 DNA follows: TGTGCCAGCAGTCAGACAGGGTGGAGGTCACCCCTCCACTTT. It encodes CASSQTGWRSPLHF. The chain joins TRBV2 to TRBJ1-6; 7 nucleotides match TRBD1. Germline-derived CDR1 and CDR2 are SNHLY and FYNNEI. The ends lost 5 bases at V and 10 bases at J; junction bases unmatched: 8. The CDR3 runs to 14 residues.